Listed below are T cell receptor beta chains from one sample, sequenced in a study of glioma-infiltrating T cells. From the multiplex PCR reads, TCRdb called clonotypes with MiXCR, one entry per CDR3 protein. The profile shows approximately 20,000 distinct CDR3 sequences, 20% to 25% of them singletons. Specimen: glioma tissue, nonneoplastic brain tissue, or PBMCs (not recorded which). These receptors were collected from a human donor with low-grade glioma or glioblastoma, undergoing nonglioma brain surgery, or in good health (not recorded which). Each CDR3 is given with its conserved first and last residue. Fields, in order: J gene, clone size, CDR3 length, D gene, V gene, CDR3 DNA, CDR3 protein. D genes are given only for firm matches. Clone size is stated in some rows and not others, as once, few, many or a class when expanded.

TRBJ1-2 few 13 NA TRBV7-2 TGTGCCAGCAGCCAAAACCAGGGCTATGGCTACACCTTC CASSQNQGYGYTF
TRBJ1-3 NA 15 NA TRBV4-3 TGCGCCAGTCCTGGGACACGACCCTCTGGAAACACCATATATTTT CASPGTRPSGNTIYF
TRBJ1-1 medium-sized 16 NA TRBV6-1 TGTGCCAGCAGTCTAGGCGGGGGGATAATGAACACTGAAGCTTTCTTT CASSLGGGIMNTEAFF
TRBJ2-3 few 14 TRBD2 TRBV12-3/TRBV12-4 TGTGCCAGCAGTACACAGCGGGGTATAGATACGCAGTATTTT CASSTQRGIDTQYF
TRBJ2-1 NA 11 NA TRBV5-5 TGCGCCAGCAGCTTGCTAGGTGAGCAGTTCTTC CASSLLGEQFF
TRBJ1-1 many 15 NA TRBV4-1 TGCGCCAGCAGCCAGAGGGGAGTCGGGTACACTGAAGCTTTCTTT CASSQRGVGYTEAFF
TRBJ2-7 many 15 TRBD1 TRBV6-2/TRBV6-3 TGTGCCAGCAGTTACCTCGGACAGGGGGCAAGCGAGCAGTACTTC CASSYLGQGASEQYF
TRBJ2-1 few 15 NA TRBV19 TGTGCCAGTAGTGAAAAGGGGCTACAAAACAATGAGCAGTTCTTC CASSEKGLQNNEQFF
TRBJ2-3 NA 16 NA TRBV15 TGTGCCACCAGCAGTTATGGGGGGGCCAGCACAGATACGCAGTATTTT CATSSYGGASTDTQYF
TRBJ1-1 NA 11 TRBD1 TRBV7-2 TGTGCCTCAGGGGGCAACACTGAAGCTTTCTTT CASGGNTEAFF
TRBJ2-1 NA 14 NA TRBV29-1 TGCAGCGTTGAGAGGGCGGGGCAGACTAATGAGCAGTTCTTC CSVERAGQTNEQFF
TRBJ1-6 once 13 TRBD1 TRBV29-1 TGCAGCGTTGCGGTGACAGGGGACTCACCCCTCCACTTT CSVAVTGDSPLHF
TRBJ2-1 many 15 NA TRBV12-3/TRBV12-4 TGTGCCAGCAGTTTTGGGCAGGGGTCAAACAATGAGCAGTTCTTC CASSFGQGSNNEQFF
TRBJ2-7 NA 13 NA TRBV7-2 TGTGCCAGCAGCTTCCTACAGGCGGACGAGCAGTATTTC CASSFLQADEQYF
TRBJ1-3 NA 13 TRBD1 TRBV29-1 TGCAGCGTGGGACAGTCCTCTGGAAACGCCATATATTTT CSVGQSSGNAIYF
TRBJ2-5 NA 15 NA TRBV11-2 TGTGCCAGCACCCTGACTCTGGCCGACGGAGAGACCCAGTACTTC CASTLTLADGETQYF
TRBJ1-1 few 14 NA TRBV5-8 TGTGCCAGCATCCTCCCGGGGATGAGCACTGAAGCTTTCTTT CASILPGMSTEAFF
TRBJ2-7 many 13 NA TRBV7-9 TGTGCCAGCAGCTTTTACAGGGAAAGCGAGCAGTACTTC CASSFYRESEQYF
TRBJ2-5 many 15 NA TRBV7-9 TGTGCCAGCAGCTTAGAACCGGGTCCACAAGAGACCCAGTACTTC CASSLEPGPQETQYF
TRBJ2-1 many 12 NA TRBV12-3/TRBV12-4 TGTGCCAGCACCTCGCTGGCCAATGAGCAGTTCTTC CASTSLANEQFF
TRBJ2-7 many 13 TRBD1 TRBV28 TGTGCCACCTACCGACAGGGTATCTACGAGCAGTACTTC CATYRQGIYEQYF
TRBJ1-2 many 16 TRBD1 TRBV28 TGTGCCAGCAGTCCCGGGACAGGGGGCTCGATTGGTGGCTACACCTTC CASSPGTGGSIGGYTF
TRBJ2-7 few 13 NA TRBV19 TGTGCCAGTAGTCCCAATATGGGGCTCGAGCAGTACTTC CASSPNMGLEQYF
TRBJ1-2 many 17 NA TRBV6-1 TGTGCCAGCAGTACGTCTGCAGTCACAGGGAAGAACTATGGCTACACCTTC CASSTSAVTGKNYGYTF
TRBJ1-2 few 15 NA TRBV19 TGTGCCAGTAGTGCTGGAACGACAGGAAACTATGGCTACACCTTC CASSAGTTGNYGYTF
TRBJ1-4 NA 14 NA TRBV4-1 TGCGCCAGCACCCGAGGGGTAACTAATGAAAAACTGTTTTTT CASTRGVTNEKLFF
TRBJ1-2 few 16 NA TRBV4-1 TGCGCCAGCAGCCAAGATGAGGGTGGGATTTTTTATGGCTACACCTTC CASSQDEGGIFYGYTF
TRBJ2-3 medium-sized 15 TRBD1 TRBV7-2 TGTGCCAGCAGCTTAGCGGATCAGGGGGCAGATACGCAGTATTTT CASSLADQGADTQYF
TRBJ1-3 many 13 TRBD1 TRBV7-2 TGTGCCAGCAGCGTACAGGGGAGAGACACCATATATTTT CASSVQGRDTIYF
TRBJ2-5 NA 13 NA TRBV4-1 TGCGCCAGCAGCCGTCAAGGCGATCGGGCCCAGTACTTC CASSRQGDRAQYF
TRBJ1-6 few 13 NA TRBV4-3 TGCGCCAGCAGCCAAGCCGAGGGCGCCCCCCTCCACTTT CASSQAEGAPLHF
TRBJ1-1 many 14 NA TRBV28 TGTGCCAGCATTGGGGGGAGGGCTGTGACTGAAGCTTTCTTT CASIGGRAVTEAFF
TRBJ2-1 NA 14 NA TRBV24-1 TGTGCCACCAGCCACTCGGGAACGAACAATGAGCAGTTCTTC CATSHSGTNNEQFF
TRBJ1-5 many 16 NA TRBV20-1 TGCAGTGCTAGACTGACAGGAGGTCGACCCAATCAGCCCCAGCATTTT CSARLTGGRPNQPQHF
TRBJ2-3 few 13 NA TRBV11-2 TGTGCCAGCAAGTTTTCGGGGGCAGATACGCAGTATTTT CASKFSGADTQYF
TRBJ1-1 many 11 NA TRBV14 TGTGCCAGCAGCCATGGATACGAAGCTTTCTTT CASSHGYEAFF
TRBJ2-1 medium-sized 12 NA TRBV6-1 TGTGCCAGTAGACAGGTTTACGGTGAGCAGTTCTTC CASRQVYGEQFF
TRBJ2-1 NA 14 NA TRBV7-3 TGTGCCAGCAGCTTAAGGTCCTATTACAATGAGCAGTTCTTC CASSLRSYYNEQFF
TRBJ1-1 NA 15 NA TRBV5-1 TGCGCCAGCAGCTTGTTGACAGCTTTGAACACTGAAGCTTTCTTT CASSLLTALNTEAFF